The rows below give T cell receptor beta chains drawn from one sample of a study of OX40 agonist ivuxolimab in advanced cancers. TCRdb keeps only in-frame clones here, not all; method: immunoSEQ multiplex PCR. There are approximately 50,000 clones in the sample; 60% to 80% occur only once, and roughly 3.9% lies in the top ten. The source material was CD4+ or CD8+ T cells sorted from blood, sampled in a trial of the OX40 agonist ivuxolimab. The receptors stem from an adult with an advanced solid tumor such as melanoma, head and neck, liver or kidney cancer. CDR3s include the opening cysteine and the closing phenylalanine or tryptophan. The D gene is left open where the match is weak. Clone size appears in some rows only: once, few, many, or a class for an expanded clone.

V,size,D,J,DNA,CDR3
TRBV2,.,TRBD1,TRBJ1-4,TGTGCCAGCAGTCAATCGGGACAGGGGGAAAAACTGTTTTTT,CASSQSGQGEKLFF
TRBV4-3,.,TRBD1,TRBJ2-3,TGCGCCAGCAGCCAAGATATACCGGGACAGGGGGCAGGAGATACGCAGTATTTT,CASSQDIPGQGAGDTQYF
TRBV19,.,TRBD1,TRBJ1-2,TGTGCCAGTAGCCTCGACAGGGTGGAAGGCTACACCTTC,CASSLDRVEGYTF
TRBV29-1,.,TRBD1,TRBJ1-3,TGCAGCGTTATTTTAGGACAGGGTGGAAACACCATATATTTT,CSVILGQGGNTIYF
TRBV7-2,.,.,TRBJ2-7,TGTGCCAGCAGCGGTAGAAGGAATTACGAGCAGTACTTC,CASSGRRNYEQYF
TRBV6-5,.,TRBD2,TRBJ2-3,TGTGCCAGCAGGGTGGGGGGGGCAGATACGCAGTATTTT,CASRVGGADTQYF
TRBV5-1,once,TRBD1,TRBJ1-2,TGCGCCAGCAGCCGGGACAGGGACTATGGCTACACCTTC,CASSRDRDYGYTF
TRBV28,.,.,TRBJ2-5,TGTGCCAGCAGTACACACATTCCCCAAGAGACCCAGTACTTC,CASSTHIPQETQYF
TRBV27,.,.,TRBJ1-3,TGTGCCAGCTCGGAGATACAGGGAGGAGGAAACACCATATATTTT,CASSEIQGGGNTIYF
TRBV5-1,.,.,TRBJ2-4,TGCGCCAGCAGTCCGACAGGTGGCAAGGCCAAAAACATTCAGTACTTC,CASSPTGGKAKNIQYF
TRBV7-9,.,.,TRBJ1-2,TGTGCCAGCAGCCGGGACGGAGCTAACTATGGCTACACCTTC,CASSRDGANYGYTF
TRBV18,.,.,TRBJ1-4,TGTGCCAGCTCACTGGGACTGGATGAAAAACTGTTTTTT,CASSLGLDEKLFF
TRBV30,once,.,TRBJ2-1,TGTGCCTGGAGTGGAAGGCGCCAGAATGGTCTCTACAATGAGCAGTTCTTC,CAWSGRRQNGLYNEQFF
TRBV18,.,.,TRBJ2-2,TGTGCCAGCTCCCGGGACGTTTTGACCACCGGGGAGCTGTTTTTT,CASSRDVLTTGELFF
TRBV2,.,.,TRBJ2-1,TGTGCCAGCAGTGAATATGGTGGTTTCGGCAATGAGCAGTTCTTC,CASSEYGGFGNEQFF
TRBV7-2,.,TRBD1,TRBJ2-2,TGTGCCAGCAGCTTTAAAGGGGGCCCCGGGGAGCTGTTTTTT,CASSFKGGPGELFF
TRBV9,once,TRBD1,TRBJ2-4,TGTGCCAGCAGCGTTCAGGGGGCCTCCGTAAACATTCAGTACTTC,CASSVQGASVNIQYF
TRBV19,.,.,TRBJ1-1,TGTGCCAGTACCGACAGGCCTATCGACACTGAAGCTTTCTTT,CASTDRPIDTEAFF
TRBV7-2,.,.,TRBJ2-1,TGTGCCAGCAGCTTCCAGGGGTTCAATGAGCAGTTCTTC,CASSFQGFNEQFF
TRBV7-7,.,.,TRBJ2-5,TGTGCCAGCAGCTCTAGCCCCAGCCCAGAGACCCAGTACTTC,CASSSSPSPETQYF
TRBV21-1,few,.,TRBJ2-5,TGTGCCAGCAGCCCAGGGCAAGAGACCCAGTACTTC,CASSPGQETQYF
TRBV30,.,.,TRBJ2-7,TGTGCCTGGAGGAGGCTCGGTTACGAGCAGTACTTC,CAWRRLGYEQYF
TRBV5-6,.,.,TRBJ2-7,TGTGCCAGCAGCTTAAACTACGAGCAGTACTTC,CASSLNYEQYF
TRBV10-2,few,TRBD2,TRBJ2-1,TGCGCCAGCAGTGATCCCGGCGGTAGCGGGGGCAAGTTCTTC,CASSDPGGSGGKFF
TRBV28,.,TRBD1,TRBJ1-5,TGTGCCAGCAGTCTACCGGGACAGGGGGTCAATCAGCCCCAGCATTTT,CASSLPGQGVNQPQHF
TRBV7-2,.,.,TRBJ1-2,TGTGCCAGCAGCCCCCAACCCGGGAGCTATGGCTACACCTTC,CASSPQPGSYGYTF
TRBV20-1,.,TRBD2,TRBJ2-1,TGCAGTGCTACTAGCGGGAGGGTTTTCTTC,CSATSGRVFF
TRBV6-5,.,TRBD1,TRBJ2-7,TGTGCCAGCAGTGGGTACAGGGGATTAGGCGAGCAGTACTTC,CASSGYRGLGEQYF
TRBV5-8,medium-sized,.,TRBJ2-2,TGTGCCAGCACCCTAAAGGGGGGAGGTGGCCGGGAGCTGTTTTTT,CASTLKGGGGRELFF
TRBV6-1,.,TRBD1,TRBJ2-7,TGTGCCAGTTCCCGACAGGGGTACGAGCAGTACTTC,CASSRQGYEQYF
TRBV7-8,.,TRBD1,TRBJ2-5,TGTGCCAGCAGAACCCGGGCAGGGGGCAGAACCCAGTACTTC,CASRTRAGGRTQYF
TRBV15,.,.,TRBJ2-2,TGTGCCACCAGGGGGGGACTTAGGACCGGGGAGCTGTTTTTT,CATRGGLRTGELFF
TRBV7-9,.,TRBD1,TRBJ1-2,TGTGCCAGCAGCTTATCTGGACAGGGCTACTATGGCTACACCTTC,CASSLSGQGYYGYTF
TRBV4-2,.,.,TRBJ2-5,TGTGCCAGCAGCTTCCCTAGCCAAGAGACCCAGTACTTC,CASSFPSQETQYF
TRBV28,.,TRBD1,TRBJ1-2,TGTGCCAGCAGTTCCCCGACAGGGGGCGCAGACGGCTACACCTTC,CASSSPTGGADGYTF
TRBV6-5,.,.,TRBJ2-3,TGTGCCAGCAGACGGGACCCCGGCACAGATACGCAGTATTTT,CASRRDPGTDTQYF
TRBV9,.,.,TRBJ2-7,TGTGCCAGCAGCGTAGATGTGGGGGCGAGGGAGCAGTACTTC,CASSVDVGAREQYF
TRBV7-2,.,TRBD2,TRBJ2-5,TGTGCCAGTCAAGGGGCCGGGGGGGAGCAGTACTTC,CASQGAGGEQYF
TRBV18,few,TRBD1,TRBJ1-4,TGTGCCAGCTCTCCCGTACAGGGGGGAACTAATGAAAAACTGTTTTTT,CASSPVQGGTNEKLFF